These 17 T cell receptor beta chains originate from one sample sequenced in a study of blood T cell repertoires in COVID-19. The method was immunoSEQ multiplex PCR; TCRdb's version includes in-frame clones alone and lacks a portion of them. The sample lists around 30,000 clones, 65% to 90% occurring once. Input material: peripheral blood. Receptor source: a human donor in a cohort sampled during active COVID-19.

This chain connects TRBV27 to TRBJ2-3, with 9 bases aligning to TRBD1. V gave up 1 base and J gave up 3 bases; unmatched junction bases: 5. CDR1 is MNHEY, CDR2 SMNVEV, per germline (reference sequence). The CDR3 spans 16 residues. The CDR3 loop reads CASSLWTGAGTDTQYF. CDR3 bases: TGTGCCAGCAGTTTATGGACAGGGGCTGGGACAGATACGCAGTATTTT.

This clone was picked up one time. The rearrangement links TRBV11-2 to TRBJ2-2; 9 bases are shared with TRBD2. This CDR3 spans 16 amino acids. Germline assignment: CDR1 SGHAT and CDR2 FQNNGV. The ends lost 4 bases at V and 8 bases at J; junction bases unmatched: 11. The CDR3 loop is CASSSYGGGAEGELFF. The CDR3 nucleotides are TGTGCCAGCAGCTCATATGGCGGGGGGGCGGAAGGGGAGCTGTTTTTT. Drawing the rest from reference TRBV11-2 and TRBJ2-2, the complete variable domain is EAGVAQSPRYKIIEKRQSVAFWCNPISGHATLYWYQQILGQGPKLLIQFQNNGVVDDSQLPKDRFSAERLKGVDSTLKIQPAKLEDSAVYLCASSSYGGGAEGELFFGEGSRLTVL.

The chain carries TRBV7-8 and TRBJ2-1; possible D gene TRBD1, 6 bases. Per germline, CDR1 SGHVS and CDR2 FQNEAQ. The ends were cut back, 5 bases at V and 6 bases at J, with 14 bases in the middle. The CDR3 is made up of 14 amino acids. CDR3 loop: CASSTYREINEQFF. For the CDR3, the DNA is TGTGCCAGCAGCACGTACAGGGAAATCAATGAGCAGTTCTTC.

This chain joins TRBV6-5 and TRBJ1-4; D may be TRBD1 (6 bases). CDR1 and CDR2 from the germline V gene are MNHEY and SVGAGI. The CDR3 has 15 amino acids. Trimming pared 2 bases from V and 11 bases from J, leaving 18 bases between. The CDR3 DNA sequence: TGTGCCAGCAGTTACGAGGACAGCAAATTTGGGAAACTGTTTTTT. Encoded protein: CASSYEDSKFGKLFF.

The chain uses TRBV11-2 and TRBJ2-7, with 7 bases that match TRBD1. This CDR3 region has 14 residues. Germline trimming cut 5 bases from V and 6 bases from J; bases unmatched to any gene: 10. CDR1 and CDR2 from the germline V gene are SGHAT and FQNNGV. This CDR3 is CASSLGQVPSEQYF. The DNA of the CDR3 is TGTGCCAGCAGCCTTGGACAGGTTCCGTCCGAGCAGTACTTC.

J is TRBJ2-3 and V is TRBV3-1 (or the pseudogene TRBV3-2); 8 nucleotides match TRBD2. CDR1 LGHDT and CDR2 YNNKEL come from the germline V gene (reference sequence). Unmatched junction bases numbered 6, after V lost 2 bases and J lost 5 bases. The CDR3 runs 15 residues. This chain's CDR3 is CASSQSAGVRDTQYF. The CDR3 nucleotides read TGTGCCAGCAGCCAATCAGCGGGGGTAAGAGATACGCAGTATTTT.

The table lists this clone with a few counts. This CDR3 reads CASSRSSGNTIYF. The CDR3 coding sequence is TGTGCCAGCAGCCGGTCCTCTGGAAACACCATATATTTT. This chain links TRBV28 with TRBJ1-3, with unresolved D. V was clipped by 6 bases and J by 0 bases, with 6 bases between them. Germline V CDR1 and CDR2: MDHEN, SYDVKM. This CDR3 is built from 13 residues.

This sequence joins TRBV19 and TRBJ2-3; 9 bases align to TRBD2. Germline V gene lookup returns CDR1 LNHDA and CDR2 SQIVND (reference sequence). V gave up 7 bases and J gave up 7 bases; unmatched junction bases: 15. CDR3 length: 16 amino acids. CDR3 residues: CASMPSSGGPSYTQYF. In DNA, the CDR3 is TGTGCCAGTATGCCCAGTAGCGGGGGACCCTCGTATACGCAGTATTTT.

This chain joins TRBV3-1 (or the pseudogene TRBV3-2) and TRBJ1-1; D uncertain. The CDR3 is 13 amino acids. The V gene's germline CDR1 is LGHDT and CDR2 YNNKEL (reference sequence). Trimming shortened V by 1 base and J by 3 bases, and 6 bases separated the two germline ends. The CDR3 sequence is CASSQGLDTEAFF. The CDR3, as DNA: TGTGCCAGCAGCCAAGGACTGGACACTGAAGCTTTCTTT.

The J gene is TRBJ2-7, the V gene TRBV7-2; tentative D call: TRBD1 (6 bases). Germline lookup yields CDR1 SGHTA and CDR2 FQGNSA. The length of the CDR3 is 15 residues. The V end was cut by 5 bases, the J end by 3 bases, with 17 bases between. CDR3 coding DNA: TGTGCCAGCAGCACCTATACAGGGTTTTACTACGAGCAGTACTTC. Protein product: CASSTYTGFYYEQYF.

The CDR3, as DNA: TGTGCCAGTAGTACCCGGGACAGTAGCTCCTACGAGCAGTACTTC. Translated, it gives CASSTRDSSSYEQYF. The J gene is TRBJ2-7, the V gene TRBV19, with 7 bases lining up with TRBD1. Germline loops: CDR1 LNHDA, CDR2 SQIVND (reference sequence). This CDR3 has 15 residues. The V gene end was trimmed by 4 bases and the J gene end by 0 bases; junction bases not matched to a gene: 6.

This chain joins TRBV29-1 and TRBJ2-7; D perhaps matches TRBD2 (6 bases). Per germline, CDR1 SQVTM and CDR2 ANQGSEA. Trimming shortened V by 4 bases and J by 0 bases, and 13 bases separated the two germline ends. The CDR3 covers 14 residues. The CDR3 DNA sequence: TGCAGCGTTGGGTCTAGCGCGGGCTCCTACGAGCAGTACTTC. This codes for CSVGSSAGSYEQYF.

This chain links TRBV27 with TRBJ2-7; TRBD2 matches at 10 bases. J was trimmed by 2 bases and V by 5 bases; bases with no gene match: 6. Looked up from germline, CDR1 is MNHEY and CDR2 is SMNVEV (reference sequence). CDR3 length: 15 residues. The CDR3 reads CASSPSAGGAYEQYF. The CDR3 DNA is TGTGCCAGCAGTCCCTCAGCGGGGGGGGCCTACGAGCAGTACTTC.

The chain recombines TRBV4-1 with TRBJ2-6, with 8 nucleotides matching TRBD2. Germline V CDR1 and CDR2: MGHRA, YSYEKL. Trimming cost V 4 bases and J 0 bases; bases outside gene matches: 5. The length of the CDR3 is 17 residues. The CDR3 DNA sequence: TGCGCCAGCAGCCTTAGCGGGATTAGCTCTGGGGCCAACGTCCTGACTTTC. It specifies CASSLSGISSGANVLTF.

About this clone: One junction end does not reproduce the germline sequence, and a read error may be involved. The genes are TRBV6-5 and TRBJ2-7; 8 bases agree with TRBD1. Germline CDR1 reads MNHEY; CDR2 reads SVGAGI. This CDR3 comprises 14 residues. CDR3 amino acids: CASSYLGQGYDQYF. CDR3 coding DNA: TGTGCCAGCAGTTACCTTGGACAGGGATACGATCAGTACTTC.

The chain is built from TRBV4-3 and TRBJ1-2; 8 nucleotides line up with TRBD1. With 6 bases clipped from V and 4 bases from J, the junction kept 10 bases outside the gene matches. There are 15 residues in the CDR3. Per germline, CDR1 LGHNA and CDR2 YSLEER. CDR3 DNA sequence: TGCGCCAGCAGGCCAAATACAGGGGGACTCTATGGCTACACCTTC. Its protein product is CASRPNTGGLYGYTF.

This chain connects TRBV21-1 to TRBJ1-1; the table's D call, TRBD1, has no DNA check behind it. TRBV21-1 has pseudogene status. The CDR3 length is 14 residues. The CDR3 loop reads CASSKGTANTEAFF. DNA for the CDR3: TGTGCCAGCAGCAAGGGGACAGCGAACACTGAAGCTTTCTTT.